A single sample gave rise to the 30 T cell receptor beta chains below, sequenced in a study of blood T cells in healthy people across ages. Next came a second PCR, run for about 7 to 12 cycles, which used a sample-barcoded 5' primer along with a J-beta primer mix. Via MiXCR, TCRdb re-called the 5' RACE reads, giving one row per CDR3 protein. Among 1.4 million or so distinct CDR3 sequences, less than 45% were seen once, and the ten largest hold just over 4%. Sequenced sample: blood. The receptors originated from a woman under 30 in good health.

The chain has TRBV28 and TRBJ1-5, with D possibly TRBD1 on 5 matching bases. Per the germline V gene, CDR1 is MDHEN and CDR2 is SYDVKM. CDR3 length: 14 amino acids. Deletions cut 4 bases from V and 5 bases from J, with 12 bases between. For the CDR3, the DNA is TGTGCCAGCAGTTCCAACAGGTACTATCAGCCCCAGCATTTT. The encoded protein is CASSSNRYYQPQHF. The full variable domain, completed using reference TRBV28 and TRBJ1-5, is DVKVTQSSRYLVKRTGEKVFLECVQDMDHENMFWYRQDPGLGLRLIYFSYDVKMKEKGDIPEGYSVSREKKERFSLILESASTNQTSMYLCASSSNRYYQPQHFGDGTRLSIL.

A remark on this clonotype: At one end the junction does not follow the germline gene, possibly because of a read error. The chain combines TRBV7-9 with TRBJ2-5; D may be TRBD2 (5 bases). The CDR3 has 13 residues. Per the germline V gene, CDR1 is SEHNR and CDR2 is FQNEAQ (reference sequence). Here the CDR3 reads CASRLQAAETQYF. In DNA, the CDR3 is TGTGCCAGTAGACTTCAAGCGGCAGAGACTCAGTACTTC.

This clonotype has only a few counts. Here the CDR3 reads CSATSGANTEAFF. As DNA, the CDR3 is TGCAGTGCTACGTCAGGGGCGAACACTGAAGCTTTCTTT. This chain uses TRBV20-1 with TRBJ1-1; a weak D match, TRBD1 (6 bases). The V and J ends lost 4 bases and 1 base respectively, with 10 bases between them. This CDR3 region has 13 residues. Per the germline V gene, CDR1 is DFQATT and CDR2 is SNEGSKA (reference sequence).

This chain connects TRBV7-9 to TRBJ1-1, with D perhaps matching TRBD1 (6 bases). Germline-derived CDR1 and CDR2 are SEHNR and FQNEAQ (reference sequence). Trimming stripped 3 bases from V and 10 bases from J, with 12 bases between. This CDR3 has 12 amino acids. The CDR3: CASSFLGGGAFF. The CDR3 DNA follows: TGTGCCAGCAGCTTCCTAGGGGGTGGAGCTTTCTTT.

This clonotype has just a few counts. V usage is TRBV20-1 and J usage is TRBJ1-1; possibly TRBD1 for D (6 bases). The CDR3 has 13 residues. The germline V and J ends were trimmed by 6 bases and 0 bases, with 11 bases remaining between them. CDR1 DFQATT and CDR2 SNEGSKA come from the germline V gene (reference sequence). CDR3 in DNA: TGCAGTGCACAGGGACACATGAACACTGAAGCTTTCTTT. This gives the protein CSAQGHMNTEAFF.

CDR3 in amino acids: CASSSQREFSYEQYF. CDR3 DNA: TGTGCCAGCAGCTCTCAGCGGGAGTTCTCCTACGAGCAGTACTTC. The rearrangement joins TRBV7-2 to TRBJ2-7; 8 nucleotides align to TRBD2. The ends lost 4 bases at V and 0 bases at J; junction bases unmatched: 5. The CDR3 spans 15 residues. Germline assignment: CDR1 SGHTA and CDR2 FQGNSA.

This clonotype has more than one count but fewer than ten. For the CDR3, the DNA is TGTGCCAGCAGTCCTTCCGGGACAGGGGTCGGGGGTGAAAAACTGTTTTTT. Its protein product is CASSPSGTGVGGEKLFF. V and J are TRBV27 and TRBJ1-4; 10 positions agree with TRBD1. The CDR3 spans 17 residues. CDR1 and CDR2 (germline): MNHEY, SMNVEV (reference sequence). V lost 5 bases to trimming and J lost 7 bases; unmatched junction nucleotides: 13. The full variable domain, its missing parts supplied by reference TRBV27 and TRBJ1-4, is EAQVTQNPRYLITVTGKKLTVTCSQNMNHEYMSWYRQDPGLGLRQIYYSMNVEVTDKGDVPEGYKVSRKEKRNFPLILESPSPNQTSLYFCASSPSGTGVGGEKLFFGSGTQLSVL.

The CDR3: CSAILSGYSNQPQHF. The CDR3 nucleotides read TGCAGTGCTATCCTCAGTGGATATAGCAATCAGCCCCAGCATTTT. The chain links TRBV20-1 to TRBJ1-5; D is unclear. V was cut by 4 bases and J by 0 bases, with 13 bases left in between. This CDR3 contains 15 residues. The germline V gene has CDR1 DFQATT and CDR2 SNEGSKA (reference sequence).

This clonotype was observed a handful of times. A much bigger clone sits one base away, suggesting this may be a read error. V usage is TRBV7-8 and J usage is TRBJ1-2; D is ambiguous. The ends were cut back, 0 bases at V and 6 bases at J, with 14 bases in the middle. CDR3 length equals 15 residues. Germline V gene sequence: CDR1 SGHVS, CDR2 FQNEAQ. The CDR3 nucleotides read TGTGCCAGCAGCTTAGCCCGGGAAAGGGTGAATGGCTACACCTTC. Translated: CASSLARERVNGYTF.

The CDR3, as DNA: TGCGCCAGCAGCTTGGATTTCGGAGAGCAGTTCTTC. Protein: CASSLDFGEQFF. The chain recombines TRBV5-1 with TRBJ2-1, with D unclear. Per germline, CDR1 SGHRS and CDR2 YFSETQ. V was cut by 0 bases and J by 10 bases, with 8 bases left in between. This CDR3 contains 12 residues.

The chain recombines TRBV2 with TRBJ2-1, with D perhaps matching TRBD1 (6 bases). This CDR3 region has 14 residues. V shed 7 bases and J shed 7 bases, with 17 bases lying between them. Germline V gives CDR1 SNHLY, CDR2 FYNNEI. The CDR3 DNA follows: TGTGCCAGCAAAGGGGACACCCTGCGGAATGAGCAGTTCTTC. Its protein product is CASKGDTLRNEQFF.

The chain carries TRBV9 and TRBJ1-6; TRBD1 matches at 11 bases. The junction had 1 base not matched to a gene; V was cut back by 3 bases and J by 5 bases. This CDR3 has 15 amino acids. From germline, CDR1 is SGDLS and CDR2 YYNGEE. The CDR3 protein is CASSGGQGDNSPLHF. The DNA for the CDR3 is TGTGCCAGCAGCGGGGGACAGGGGGATAATTCACCCCTCCACTTT.

In regard to this clonotype: Germline and junction disagree at one end, which may indicate a read error. The chain recombines TRBV12-3 or TRBV12-4 with TRBJ2-7, with TRBD1 as a possible D gene (6 bases). The CDR3 extends over 15 amino acids. The CDR3 protein is CASSLGHRVTYERYF. The CDR3 bases are TGTGCCAGCAGTTTAGGCCACAGGGTCACCTACGAGCGGTACTTC.

V usage is TRBV7-8 and J usage is TRBJ2-7; 10 bases are a match to TRBD2. This CDR3 has 22 amino acids. Germline values: CDR1 SGHVS, CDR2 FQNEAQ. J gave up 3 bases and V 2 bases, and 25 bases lay outside the gene matches. The CDR3 bases are TGTGCCAGCAGCTTACCCCGAGGGTTGACTAGCGGGTTAGACGTAAGGATCTACGAGCAGTACTTC. Translation gives CASSLPRGLTSGLDVRIYEQYF.

The chain uses TRBV5-1 and TRBJ2-1; unclear D gene. The CDR3 extends over 14 amino acids. V lost 3 bases to trimming and J lost 15 bases, with 22 bases between them. CDR1 is SGHRS, CDR2 YFSETQ, per germline. DNA of the CDR3: TGCGCCAGCAGCTCCAACCGGGTCCTTTCGATTCGGTTCTTC. Encoded protein: CASSSNRVLSIRFF. Filled out from reference TRBV5-1 and TRBJ2-1, the complete variable domain reads KAGVTQTPRYLIKTRGQQVTLSCSPISGHRSVSWYQQTPGQGLQFLFEYFSETQRNKGNFPGRFSGRQFSNSRSEMNVSTLELGDSALYLCASSSNRVLSIRFFGPGTRLTVL.

This chain joins TRBV20-1 and TRBJ1-5; D is unclear. The germline V gene encodes CDR1 DFQATT and CDR2 SNEGSKA (reference sequence). V was cut by 0 bases and J by 3 bases, with 15 bases left in between. The CDR3 loop spans 16 amino acids. The CDR3 region has the DNA TGCAGTGCTAGAGATCCCCAGACGGATATCAATCAGCCCCAGCATTTT. This encodes CSARDPQTDINQPQHF.

The J gene is TRBJ2-7, the V gene TRBV29-1; 7 positions match TRBD1. Germline V gene data show CDR1 as SQVTM and CDR2 as ANQGSEA. V shed 7 bases and J 0 bases; nucleotides not matched to a gene: 6. The CDR3 runs to 13 residues. The CDR3 loop reads CSAKTGSSYEQYF. DNA of the CDR3: TGCAGCGCCAAGACAGGGAGCTCCTACGAGCAGTACTTC.

This clonotype was seen a few times. The chain carries TRBV9 and TRBJ2-1; 11 bases align to TRBD2. Germline values: CDR1 SGDLS, CDR2 YYNGEE. Losses at the gene ends were 3 bases for V and 3 bases for J; bases not matched to a gene: 5. The CDR3 length is 16 residues. The CDR3 reads CASSAPGLADYNEQFF. The CDR3 DNA sequence: TGTGCCAGCAGCGCCCCGGGACTAGCGGACTACAATGAGCAGTTCTTC.

CDR3 in amino acids: CASWGSYNEQYF. CDR3 in DNA: TGTGCCAGCTGGGGCTCCTACAATGAGCAGTACTTC. The chain couples TRBV12-3 or TRBV12-4 to TRBJ2-5; TRBD1 is a possible D gene (5 bases). V lost 8 bases to trimming and J lost 11 bases, with 18 bases between them. The CDR3 is 12 amino acids.

As concerns this clonotype: A much larger clone differs by one base, so this may be a read error. This chain uses TRBV7-2 with TRBJ2-3; tentative D call: TRBD2 (5 bases). This CDR3 contains 17 residues. Germline CDR1 is SGHTA and CDR2 is FQGNSA. In DNA, the CDR3 is TGTGTCAGCAGCTTAGGGCCGGCGGGCCTTAGCACAGATACGCAGTATTTT. It is translated as CVSSLGPAGLSTDTQYF.

As for this clonotype: A much larger clonotype is one base distant, so this may be a read error. The genes are TRBV14 and TRBJ2-3, with D hard to call. The CDR3 is 16 amino acids. CDR1 SGHDN and CDR2 FVKESK come from the germline V gene. V was shortened by 2 bases and J by 2 bases, with 14 bases between the two germline ends. DNA of the CDR3: TGTGCCAGCAGCCAACTGGTACGAAGGGACACAGATACGCAGTATTTT. Translating gives CASSQLVRRDTDTQYF.

This chain uses TRBV24-1 with TRBJ1-2; D gene uncertain. V lost 4 bases and J lost 2, with 10 bases in between. CDR1 is KGHDR, CDR2 SFDVKD, per germline. The CDR3 covers 14 residues. CDR3 sequence (DNA): TGTGCCACCAGTGACCGTGGACGGAACTATGGCTACACCTTC. Amino acid sequence: CATSDRGRNYGYTF.

This clonotype came up a few times. V usage is TRBV5-1 and J usage is TRBJ2-3, with D perhaps TRBD1 (6 bases). Germline assignment: CDR1 SGHRS and CDR2 YFSETQ. The CDR3 is 16 residues long. Trimming stripped 4 bases from V and 0 bases from J, with 15 bases between. CDR3 nucleotides: TGCGCCAGCAGCGGGACACGACAGACAAGCACAGATACGCAGTATTTT. Translated: CASSGTRQTSTDTQYF.

CDR3 in DNA: TGCAGCGTTGACCGGTCGGGCACCGGGGAGCTGTTTTTT. Translation gives CSVDRSGTGELFF. The chain is built from TRBV29-1 and TRBJ2-2; D gene ambiguous. From germline, CDR1 is SQVTM and CDR2 ANQGSEA. Trimming took off 3 bases at V and 4 bases at J, with 9 bases between the two ends. CDR3 size: 13 residues.

J is TRBJ2-3 and V is TRBV7-2; 8 positions agree with TRBD2. From germline, CDR1 is SGHTA and CDR2 FQGNSA. The ends lost 0 bases at V and 2 bases at J; junction bases unmatched: 4. This CDR3 has 16 amino acids. The CDR3 region has the DNA TGTGCCAGCAGCTTAGCGCGCGGGAGGAACACAGATACGCAGTATTTT. Translating gives CASSLARGRNTDTQYF. The whole variable domain, filled in from reference TRBV7-2 and TRBJ2-3, reads GAGVSQSPSNKVTEKGKDVELRCDPISGHTALYWYRQSLGQGLEFLIYFQGNSAPDKSGLPSDRFSAERTGGSVSTLTIQRTQQEDSAVYLCASSLARGRNTDTQYFGPGTRLTVL.

This clonotype was detected a few times. V is TRBV7-6 and J is TRBJ1-1; the D is unclear. Germline CDR1 and CDR2: SGHVS and FNYEAQ. V shed 1 base and J shed 0 bases, with 9 bases lying between them. The CDR3 contains 15 residues. The DNA for the CDR3 is TGTGCCAGCAGCTTAGATGGCAGCCTGAACACTGAAGCTTTCTTT. Encoded protein: CASSLDGSLNTEAFF. The variable domain in full, with the rest retrieved from reference TRBV7-6 and TRBJ1-1, is GAGVSQSPRYKVTKRGQDVALRCDPISGHVSLYWYRQALGQGPEFLTYFNYEAQQDKSGLPNDRFSAERPEGSISTLTIQRTEQRDSAMYRCASSLDGSLNTEAFFGQGTRLTVV.

In its sample, this clonotype was seen once. The rearrangement links TRBV7-2 to TRBJ1-3; a possible D gene is TRBD1 (5 bases). CDR1 SGHTA and CDR2 FQGNSA come from the germline V gene. V shed 0 bases and J shed 3 bases, with 12 bases lying between them. There are 16 residues in the CDR3. The CDR3 coding sequence is TGTGCCAGCAGCTTAGCGGGGGTCATAAATGGAAACACCATATATTTT. It encodes CASSLAGVINGNTIYF.

CDR3 region: CSARDALSNEQYF. Here the CDR3 DNA reads TGCAGTGCTAGAGATGCCCTCTCCAATGAGCAGTACTTC. The gene calls are TRBV20-1 and TRBJ2-5; D is undetermined. There are 13 residues in the CDR3. Looked up from germline, CDR1 is DFQATT and CDR2 is SNEGSKA (reference sequence). V was pared by 0 bases and J by 11 bases, with 16 bases between.

V is TRBV7-2 and J is TRBJ1-1; D gene unclear. Per germline, CDR1 SGHTA and CDR2 FQGNSA. The CDR3 spans 11 residues. Trimming shortened V by 5 bases and J by 7 bases, and 8 bases separated the two germline ends. For the CDR3, the DNA is TGTGCCAGCAGCCCCCGTTTTGAAGCTTTCTTT. This gives the protein CASSPRFEAFF.

The rearrangement uses TRBV5-1 and TRBJ2-7; TRBD1 might be the D (5 bases). The CDR3 has 14 amino acids. Trimming left V 1 base short and J 2 bases short, with 10 bases between. Germline V gene sequence: CDR1 SGHRS, CDR2 YFSETQ. CDR3 loop: CASSLKWGTYEQYF. CDR3 coding DNA: TGCGCCAGCAGCTTGAAATGGGGCACCTACGAGCAGTACTTC.